The 6 T cell receptor beta chains given below trace back to one sample, sequenced in a study of molecular identifiers for immune sequencing clone quantification. TCRdb re-derived calls from the PCR reads in MiXCR, one entry per CDR3 protein. Of a few hundred thousand distinct CDR3 sequences in the sample, roughly 25% were seen once. The material sequenced was naive CD8+ T cells from blood, with Jurkat cell RNA spiked in. Subset defined: FACS-sorted CD8+CD4-CCR7+CD45RA+ naive T cells. Every receptor here comes from a human donor in good health. Some libraries in this study had Jurkat cell RNA spiked in.

This clonotype was seen repeatedly, ten times or more. The genes are TRBV6-5 and TRBJ1-1; D ambiguous. V was cut by 2 bases and J by 4 bases, with 8 bases left in between. Germline CDR1 reads MNHEY; CDR2 reads SVGAGI. This CDR3 contains 13 residues. CDR3 sequence: CASSYRSRTEAFF. Written as DNA, the CDR3 is TGTGCCAGCAGTTACAGGAGTCGCACTGAAGCTTTCTTT.

This clonotype has just a few counts. This chain joins TRBV11-2 and TRBJ1-1; possibly TRBD1 for D (5 bases). V lost 0 bases and J 5 bases, leaving 13 bases between the germline ends. Germline CDR1 SGHAT, CDR2 FQNNGV. The CDR3 contains 15 residues. The CDR3 loop reads CASSLDPWGGTEAFF. The CDR3 DNA reads TGTGCCAGCAGCTTAGATCCGTGGGGGGGGACTGAAGCTTTCTTT.

This clonotype was recorded at least ten times. The chain recombines TRBV11-2 with TRBJ2-5; 8 nucleotides line up with TRBD1. Germline CDR1 is SGHAT and CDR2 is FQNNGV. The CDR3 covers 17 residues. The V gene end was trimmed by 3 bases and the J gene end by 0 bases; junction bases not matched to a gene: 9. CDR3 in amino acids: CASSFPRQGRYQETQYF. For the CDR3, the DNA is TGTGCCAGCAGCTTCCCTCGACAGGGGCGGTACCAAGAGACCCAGTACTTC. The full variable domain, completed using reference TRBV11-2 and TRBJ2-5, is EAGVAQSPRYKIIEKRQSVAFWCNPISGHATLYWYQQILGQGPKLLIQFQNNGVVDDSQLPKDRFSAERLKGVDSTLKIQPAKLEDSAVYLCASSFPRQGRYQETQYFGPGTRLLVL.

This rearrangement joins TRBV6-1 to TRBJ2-3, with 12 bases lining up with TRBD2. This CDR3 contains 17 residues. V was pared by 6 bases and J by 4 bases, with 11 bases of the junction left unmatched. The germline V gene has CDR1 MNHNS and CDR2 SASEGT. As DNA, the CDR3 is TGTGCCAGCAGAGAGAGGCTAGCGGGGGGGCCCTCAGATACGCAGTATTTT. Translated: CASRERLAGGPSDTQYF.

To note about this clonotype: A much larger clone sits a single nucleotide away, making a read error possible. This rearrangement joins TRBV5-6 to TRBJ2-7; the D is unclear. Germline V gene sequence: CDR1 SGHDT, CDR2 YYEEEE. The CDR3 runs 13 residues. The CDR3 sequence is CPSSPRIAYEQYF. The CDR3 DNA sequence: TGTCCCAGCAGCCCACGGATCGCCTACGAGCAGTACTTC. The complete variable domain, with remaining parts taken from reference TRBV5-6 and TRBJ2-7, reads DAGVTQSPTHLIKTRGQQVTLRCSPKSGHDTVSWYQQALGQGPQFIFQYYEEEERQRGNFPDRFSGHQFPNYSSELNVNALLLGDSALYLCPSSPRIAYEQYFGPGTRLTVT.

The chain uses TRBV24-1 and TRBJ2-2; 9 nucleotides line up with TRBD1. V shed 3 bases and J 3 bases; nucleotides not matched to a gene: 10. The CDR3 length is 18 residues. Germline V gene sequence: CDR1 KGHDR, CDR2 SFDVKD. The CDR3 spells CATSDARTGVDDTGELFF. The CDR3 DNA reads TGTGCCACCAGTGATGCCCGGACAGGGGTCGATGACACCGGGGAGCTGTTTTTT.